A selection of T cell receptor beta chains follows, all from one sample in a study of naive and memory T cell subsets. MiXCR, applied by TCRdb to the UMI-ligation and nested PCR reads, yields one record per CDR3 protein. The sample contains approximately 150,000 distinct CDR3 sequences, approximately 20% of which appear only once. Source material: naive CD8+ T cells from blood. These receptors were taken from a human donor in good health. Each CDR3 is given with its conserved first and last residue. A D gene is named only where the DNA matches it firmly. Size is omitted from some rows. Given values are once, few, many or a class for expanded clones.

v_call	d_call	clone_size	j_call	cdr3_nt	cdr3_aa
TRBV19	.	.	TRBJ1-5	TGTGCCAGTAGTATGTTCTCGGGGGATGGACAGCCCCAGCATTTT	CASSMFSGDGQPQHF
TRBV7-8	TRBD1	.	TRBJ2-2	TGTGCCAGCAGCCCGTGGACAGGCTCGAACACCGGGGAGCTGTTTTTT	CASSPWTGSNTGELFF
TRBV5-1	TRBD1	.	TRBJ2-3	TGCGCCAGCAGCTTGAGAGGGGGACAGGCCACAGATACGCAGTATTTT	CASSLRGGQATDTQYF
TRBV28	.	.	TRBJ1-1	TGTGCCAGCAGCCACGGGAGGGGTATGAACACTGAAGCTTTCTTT	CASSHGRGMNTEAFF
TRBV5-1	TRBD1	few	TRBJ2-7	TGCGCCAGCAGCACTAGACAGGGGATTATTGCTGACGAGCAGTACTTC	CASSTRQGIIADEQYF
TRBV6-5	.	.	TRBJ2-1	TGTGCCACTCGAGGGGGGAGGGATGCTTTGGGGGCTTACAATGAGCAGTTCTTC	CATRGGRDALGAYNEQFF
TRBV20-1	.	.	TRBJ1-1	TGCAGTGCTAGAGTGGGGGACCCCGGGCTTGAAGCTTTCTTT	CSARVGDPGLEAFF
TRBV6-5	.	.	TRBJ1-5	TGTGCCAGCAGTTACTCGCCTCGTCAGCCCCAGCATTTT	CASSYSPRQPQHF
TRBV5-1	.	few	TRBJ1-1	TGCGCCAGCAGCTTGATCGGTCAAGAAGCTTTCTTT	CASSLIGQEAFF
TRBV25-1	TRBD1	.	TRBJ2-3	TGTGCCAGCAGTGAATTTTTTTCTGTGGACAGGGGTCAGGACACAGATACGCAGTATTTT	CASSEFFSVDRGQDTDTQYF
TRBV7-6	TRBD2	.	TRBJ2-1	TGTGCCAGCAGACCCGGGACTAGTGTGTCTTATGAGCAGTTCTTC	CASRPGTSVSYEQFF
TRBV7-8	.	few	TRBJ1-1	TGTGCCAGCAGTCGACCACGGTCCGGGTCCGGCACTGAAGCTTTCTTT	CASSRPRSGSGTEAFF
TRBV6-5	.	.	TRBJ1-2	TGTGCCAGCAGTACCCCAGGATCCGGATATGGCTACACCTTC	CASSTPGSGYGYTF
TRBV24-1	.	few	TRBJ2-5	TGTGCCACCAGTGAAGGGGTTCGGGAAGAGACCCAGTACTTC	CATSEGVREETQYF
TRBV12-3/TRBV12-4	.	few	TRBJ2-7	TGTGCCAGCAGTTTTGCGGGCCTCTCCTACGAGCAGTACTTC	CASSFAGLSYEQYF